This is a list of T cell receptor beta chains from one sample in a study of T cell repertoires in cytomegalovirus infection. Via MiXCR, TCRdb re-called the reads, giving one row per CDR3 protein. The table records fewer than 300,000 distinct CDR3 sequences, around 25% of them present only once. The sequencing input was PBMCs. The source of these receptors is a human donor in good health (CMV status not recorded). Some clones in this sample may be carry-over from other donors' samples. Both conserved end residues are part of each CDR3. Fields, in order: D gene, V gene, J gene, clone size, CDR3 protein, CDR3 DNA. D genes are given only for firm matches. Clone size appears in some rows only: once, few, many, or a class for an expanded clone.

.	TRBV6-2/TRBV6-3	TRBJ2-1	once	CASSDDNEQFF	TGTGCCAGCAGTGACGACAATGAGCAGTTCTTC
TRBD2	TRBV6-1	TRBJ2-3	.	CASSSTFPGGAGNTQYF	TGTGCCAGCAGTTCCACCTTCCCCGGGGGGGCCGGTAATACGCAGTATTTT
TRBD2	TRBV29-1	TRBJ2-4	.	CSVERASGRRFIQYF	TGCAGCGTTGAACGGGCTAGCGGGAGGAGGTTCATTCAGTACTTC
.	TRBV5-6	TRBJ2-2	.	CASSHLAKNTGELFF	TGTGCCAGCAGTCATCTGGCGAAAAACACCGGGGAGCTGTTTTTT
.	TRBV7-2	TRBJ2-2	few	CASSFLGRVKTGELFF	TGTGCCAGCAGCTTCTTGGGCAGAGTCAAGACCGGGGAGCTGTTTTTT
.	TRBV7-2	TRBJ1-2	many	CASSPNGIYGYTF	TGTGCCAGCAGCCCAAATGGAATCTATGGCTACACCTTC
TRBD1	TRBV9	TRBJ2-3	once	CASNNQDRATDTQYF	TGTGCCAGCAACAACCAGGACAGGGCGACAGATACGCAGTATTTT
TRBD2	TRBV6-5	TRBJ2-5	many	CASSYSGTYQETQYF	TGTGCCAGCAGTTACAGCGGGACGTACCAAGAGACCCAGTACTTC
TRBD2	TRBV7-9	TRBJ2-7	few	CASSLVLADYEQYF	TGTGCCAGCAGCTTAGTACTAGCGGACTACGAGCAGTACTTC
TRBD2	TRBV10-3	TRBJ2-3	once	CAISPAGDTDTQYF	TGTGCCATCAGTCCAGCGGGGGACACAGATACGCAGTATTTT
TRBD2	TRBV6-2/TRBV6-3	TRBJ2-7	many	CASSSGLDSYEQYF	TGTGCCAGCAGTTCGGGACTAGATTCCTACGAGCAGTACTTC
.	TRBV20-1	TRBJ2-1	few	CSGSGNYNEQFF	TGCAGTGGTAGTGGGAACTACAATGAGCAGTTCTTC
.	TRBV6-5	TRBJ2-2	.	CASSQRAQGGMAGELFF	TGTGCCAGCAGCCAAAGGGCTCAGGGGGGAATGGCCGGGGAGCTGTTTTTT
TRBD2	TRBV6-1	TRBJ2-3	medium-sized	CASSPYSGSTDTQYF	TGTGCCAGCAGTCCTTATAGCGGGAGCACAGATACGCAGTATTTT
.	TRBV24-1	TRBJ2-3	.	CATSGRRGDTDTQYF	TGTGCCACCAGTGGTAGGAGGGGGGACACAGATACGCAGTATTTT
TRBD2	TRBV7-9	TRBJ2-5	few	CASSPGLAGERWETQYF	TGTGCCAGCAGCCCGGGACTAGCGGGAGAAAGATGGGAGACCCAGTACTTC
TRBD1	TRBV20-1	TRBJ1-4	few	CSARDRATGAEKLFF	TGCAGTGCTAGAGATCGGGCGACAGGGGCCGAAAAACTGTTTTTT
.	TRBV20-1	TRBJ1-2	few	CSARPGANYGYTF	TGCAGTGCCAGGCCGGGAGCTAACTATGGCTACACCTTC
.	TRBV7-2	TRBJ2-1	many	CASSQGGVHNEQFF	TGTGCCAGCAGCCAGGGGGGAGTTCACAATGAGCAGTTCTTC
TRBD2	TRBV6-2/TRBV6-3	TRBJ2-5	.	CASSYRLAGGETQYF	TGTGCCAGCAGTTACCGTCTAGCGGGAGGAGAGACCCAGTACTTC
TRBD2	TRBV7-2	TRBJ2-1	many	CASRLTSGLYNEQFF	TGTGCCAGCAGATTGACTAGCGGGTTATACAATGAGCAGTTCTTC
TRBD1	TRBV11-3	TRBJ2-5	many	CASSRDSLRGETQYF	TGTGCCAGCAGCCGGGACAGTCTAAGAGGGGAGACCCAGTACTTC
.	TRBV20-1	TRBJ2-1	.	CSARDQTRGGYNEQFF	TGCAGTGCTAGGGACCAAACAAGGGGAGGATACAATGAGCAGTTCTTC
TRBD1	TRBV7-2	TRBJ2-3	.	CASSLGDRLSTDTQYF	TGTGCCAGCAGCTTAGGGGACAGGTTAAGCACAGATACGCAGTATTTT
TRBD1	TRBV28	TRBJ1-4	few	CASSPTGLDEKLFF	TGTGCCAGCAGTCCGACAGGGCTGGATGAAAAACTGTTTTTT
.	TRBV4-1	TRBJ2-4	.	CASSQVAGLAKNIQYF	TGCGCCAGCAGCCAAGTTGCTGGATTAGCCAAAAACATTCAGTACTTC
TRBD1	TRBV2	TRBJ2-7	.	CASKWDRGRQFYF	TGTGCCAGCAAGTGGGACAGGGGACGACAGTTCTACTTC
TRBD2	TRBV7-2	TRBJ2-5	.	CASSLSLTSGRQETQYF	TGTGCCAGCAGCTTGTCCCTGACTAGCGGCCGCCAAGAGACCCAGTACTTC
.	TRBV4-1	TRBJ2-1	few	CASSQEMTIGWDEQFF	TGCGCCAGCAGCCAAGAGATGACTATTGGCTGGGATGAGCAGTTCTTC
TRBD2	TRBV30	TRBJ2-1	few	CAWSPGLAGTDEQFF	TGTGCCTGGAGTCCCGGACTAGCGGGAACGGATGAGCAGTTCTTC
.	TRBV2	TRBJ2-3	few	CASGARGRTDTQYF	TGTGCCAGCGGGGCCCGGGGGCGCACAGATACGCAGTATTTT
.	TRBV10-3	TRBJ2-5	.	CAISGRGGTSSSQETQYF	TGTGCCATCAGTGGCCGAGGAGGGACAAGCTCCTCCCAAGAGACCCAGTACTTC
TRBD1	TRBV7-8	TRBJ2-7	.	CASSLSRDRNSYEQYF	TGTGCCAGCAGCTTGTCCCGGGACAGGAACTCCTACGAGCAGTACTTC
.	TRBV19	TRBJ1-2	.	CASSPGHQSVNYGYTF	TGTGCCAGTAGTCCGGGACATCAGTCCGTTAACTATGGCTACACCTTC